These T cell receptor beta chains were read from a single sample in a study of blood T cell repertoires in COVID-19. Assay: immunoSEQ multiplex PCR; the TCRdb copy retains only in-frame clones and omits some. Among roughly 200,000 clones listed, about 91% were seen once. The sequenced sample consisted of PBMCs or T cells enriched from blood (not recorded which). Source of these receptors: a woman between 40 and 55 years old with acute COVID-19. Both conserved end residues are part of each CDR3. Each record gives: clone size, J gene, CDR3 length, V gene, D gene, CDR3 protein, CDR3 DNA. A D gene is named only where the DNA matches it firmly. Rows give clone size only sometimes, using once, few, many, or a class for an expanded clone.

NA	TRBJ2-2	15	TRBV5-8	TRBD1	CASSFDRVGTGELFF	TGTGCCAGCAGCTTCGACAGGGTGGGCACCGGGGAGCTGTTTTTT
NA	TRBJ2-1	16	TRBV4-1	TRBD2	CASSLLGLGSYNEQFF	TGCGCCAGCAGCCTACTCGGACTAGGCTCCTACAATGAGCAGTTCTTC
NA	TRBJ1-6	15	TRBV10-1	NA	CASPIRTLHNSPLHF	TGCGCCAGCCCCATACGGACTCTTCATAATTCACCCCTCCACTTT
NA	TRBJ1-1	15	TRBV6-1	NA	CASSEVGQGNTEAFF	TGTGCCAGCAGTGAAGTTGGACAAGGGAACACTGAAGCTTTCTTT
NA	TRBJ1-1	16	TRBV7-6	TRBD1	CASSLRTGTGDTEAFF	TGTGCCAGCAGCCTAAGGACCGGGACAGGGGATACTGAAGCTTTCTTT
NA	TRBJ2-7	15	TRBV28	TRBD1	CASSHLRQGAYEQYF	TGTGCCAGCAGCCATCTAAGGCAGGGGGCCTACGAGCAGTACTTC
NA	TRBJ2-3	15	TRBV11-1	NA	CASSLRLSLTDTQYF	TGTGCCAGCAGCTTACGATTGAGCCTCACAGATACGCAGTATTTT
NA	TRBJ2-3	13	TRBV29-1	TRBD1	CSVWTGGLDTQYF	TGCAGCGTTTGGACAGGGGGCCTAGATACGCAGTATTTT
NA	TRBJ2-7	12	TRBV30	NA	CAWSVLLHEQYF	TGTGCCTGGAGTGTACTTTTGCACGAGCAGTACTTC
NA	TRBJ2-7	12	TRBV6-5	NA	CASGPGSYEQYF	TGTGCCAGCGGGCCAGGATCCTACGAGCAGTACTTC
NA	TRBJ1-6	18	TRBV4-1	NA	CASSQDPPDRGNYSPLHF	TGCGCCAGCAGCCAAGATCCTCCGGACCGGGGAAATTATTCACCCCTCCACTTT
NA	TRBJ1-1	12	TRBV5-8	NA	CASSVVRASAFF	TGTGCCAGCAGTGTAGTCAGAGCGTCAGCTTTCTTT
once	TRBJ1-2	15	TRBV4-1	NA	CASSHPTEGNYGYTF	TGCGCCAGCAGCCACCCGACAGAAGGAAACTATGGCTACACCTTC
NA	TRBJ1-5	15	TRBV28	NA	CASSSSSAGNQPQHF	TGTGCCAGCAGTTCTAGTTCGGCAGGCAATCAGCCCCAGCATTTT
NA	TRBJ2-7	15	TRBV15	NA	CATSRGVQTLKEQYF	TGTGCCACCAGCAGAGGCGTCCAAACCCTTAAGGAGCAGTACTTC
NA	TRBJ2-2	17	TRBV4-1	TRBD1	CASSQPGQGANTGELFF	TGCGCCAGCAGCCAACCGGGACAGGGGGCGAACACCGGGGAGCTGTTTTTT
NA	TRBJ2-1	13	TRBV2	NA	CASSGGPYNEQFF	TGTGCCAGCAGTGGAGGGCCCTACAATGAGCAGTTCTTC
NA	TRBJ2-3	15	TRBV3-1/TRBV3-2	NA	CASSSGRTATDTQYF	TGTGCCAGCAGCAGTGGTAGGACAGCCACAGATACGCAGTATTTT
NA	TRBJ2-7	15	TRBV10-3	TRBD1	CAIRDDRGSSYEQYF	TGTGCCATCAGAGACGACAGGGGGAGCTCCTACGAGCAGTACTTC
NA	TRBJ2-1	12	TRBV12-3/TRBV12-4	NA	CASTRDSHEQFF	TGTGCCAGCACCCGTGACTCACACGAGCAGTTCTTC
NA	TRBJ2-1	15	TRBV7-2	NA	CASSGRGGSYNEQFF	TGTGCCAGCAGCGGTCGAGGGGGCTCCTACAATGAGCAGTTCTTC
NA	TRBJ2-3	16	TRBV28	TRBD2	CASSFIFGGATDTQYF	TGTGCCAGCAGTTTTATATTCGGGGGGGCGACAGATACGCAGTATTTT
once	TRBJ2-5	17	TRBV2	TRBD2	CASILGTSGERGETQYF	TGTGCATCCATTCTAGGGACTAGCGGGGAAAGGGGGGAGACCCAGTACTTC
NA	TRBJ1-6	15	TRBV3-1/TRBV3-2	NA	CASSQATGYNSPLHF	TGTGCCAGCAGCCAGGCTACAGGTTATAATTCACCCCTCCACTTT
NA	TRBJ2-3	19	TRBV5-6	TRBD2	CASSFRTSGRAGYTDTQYF	TGTGCCAGCAGCTTCCGGACTAGCGGGAGGGCCGGGTATACAGATACGCAGTATTTT
NA	TRBJ2-1	16	TRBV25-1	NA	CASSEGHRGPYNEQFF	TGTGCCAGCAGTGAGGGACACCGGGGCCCCTACAATGAGCAGTTCTTC
NA	TRBJ2-1	16	TRBV4-3	NA	CASSQDTGVQDNEQFF	TGCGCCAGCAGCCAAGATACCGGGGTCCAGGACAATGAGCAGTTCTTC
NA	TRBJ2-3	16	TRBV7-9	NA	CASSTQGLRVGDTQYF	TGTGCCAGCAGCACCCAGGGTCTTAGAGTTGGAGATACGCAGTATTTT